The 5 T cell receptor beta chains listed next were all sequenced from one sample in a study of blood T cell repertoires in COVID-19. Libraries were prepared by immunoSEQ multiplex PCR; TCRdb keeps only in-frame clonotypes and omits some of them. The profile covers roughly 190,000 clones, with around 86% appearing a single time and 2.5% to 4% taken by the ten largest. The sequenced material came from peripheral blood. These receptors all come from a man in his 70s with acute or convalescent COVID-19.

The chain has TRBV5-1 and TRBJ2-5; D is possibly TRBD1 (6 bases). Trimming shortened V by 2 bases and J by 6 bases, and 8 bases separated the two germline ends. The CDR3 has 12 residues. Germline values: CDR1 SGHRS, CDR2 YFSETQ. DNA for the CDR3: TGCGCCAGCAGCTTACAGGGTCAGACCCAGTACTTC. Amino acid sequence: CASSLQGQTQYF.

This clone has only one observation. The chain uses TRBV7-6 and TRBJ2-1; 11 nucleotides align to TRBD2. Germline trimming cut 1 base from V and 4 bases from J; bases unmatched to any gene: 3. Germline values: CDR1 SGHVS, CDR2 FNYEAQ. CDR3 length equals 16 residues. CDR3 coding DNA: TGTGCCAGCAGCTTAGTAGCGGGGGGGCGGTACAATGAGCAGTTCTTC. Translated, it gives CASSLVAGGRYNEQFF.

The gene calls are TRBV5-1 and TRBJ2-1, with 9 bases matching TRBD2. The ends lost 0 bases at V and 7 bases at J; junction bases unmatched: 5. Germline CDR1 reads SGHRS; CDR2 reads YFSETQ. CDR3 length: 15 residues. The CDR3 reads CASSLVLAGSNEQFF. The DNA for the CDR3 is TGCGCCAGCAGCTTGGTTCTAGCGGGAAGTAATGAGCAGTTCTTC.

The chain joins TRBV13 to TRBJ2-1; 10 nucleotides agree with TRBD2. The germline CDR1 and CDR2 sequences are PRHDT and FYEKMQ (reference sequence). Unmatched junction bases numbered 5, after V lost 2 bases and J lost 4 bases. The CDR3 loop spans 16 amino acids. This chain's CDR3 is CASSLSGGARYNEQFF. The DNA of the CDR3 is TGTGCCAGCAGCTTAAGCGGGGGGGCTAGATACAATGAGCAGTTCTTC.

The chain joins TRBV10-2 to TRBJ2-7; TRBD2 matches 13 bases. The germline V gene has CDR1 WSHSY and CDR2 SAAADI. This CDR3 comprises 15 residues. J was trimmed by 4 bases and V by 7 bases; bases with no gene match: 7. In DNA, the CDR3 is TGCGCCAGCAATCGCGGACTAGCGGGAGTTTACGAGCAGTACTTC. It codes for CASNRGLAGVYEQYF.